This entry features one T cell receptor (beta chain) sequence. What it recognizes is unknown. At a deep level, the assay was run. Per the original methods: Junction-only sequences produced by ImmunoSEQ had no quality scores, so filtering differed. The data were produced by immunoSEQ multiplex PCR, yet TCRdb's version contains in-frame clones alone and is incomplete. V and J calls and clone size are copied from that table; D and trimming were computed from the DNA. This table has millions of clones, over 85% appearing once. This sample was included in a study of shared clonotypes between healthy human individuals. Study background: Per donor, CD8 memory used one plate, CD8 naive used two, CD4 memory used three and CD4 naive used three.

The germline V gene encodes CDR1 SGHRS and CDR2 YFSETQ. This CDR3 comprises 17 residues. With 4 bases clipped from V and 3 bases from J, the junction kept 8 bases outside the gene matches. The study, taken as a whole, reports: Shared clonotypes across all four donors exceeded non-shared ones in generation probability.

Sequencing was performed on naive CD4+ T cells sorted from blood. As to subset: CD45RA+ positively selected. The chain recombines TRBV5-1 with TRBJ2-6; 9 positions match TRBD2. The source is a man aged 18-30 years in good health. CDR3 in amino acids: CASSPPSGTGGANVLTF. CDR3 DNA: TGCGCCAGCAGCCCACCTAGCGGGACGGGTGGGGCCAACGTCCTGACTTTC.